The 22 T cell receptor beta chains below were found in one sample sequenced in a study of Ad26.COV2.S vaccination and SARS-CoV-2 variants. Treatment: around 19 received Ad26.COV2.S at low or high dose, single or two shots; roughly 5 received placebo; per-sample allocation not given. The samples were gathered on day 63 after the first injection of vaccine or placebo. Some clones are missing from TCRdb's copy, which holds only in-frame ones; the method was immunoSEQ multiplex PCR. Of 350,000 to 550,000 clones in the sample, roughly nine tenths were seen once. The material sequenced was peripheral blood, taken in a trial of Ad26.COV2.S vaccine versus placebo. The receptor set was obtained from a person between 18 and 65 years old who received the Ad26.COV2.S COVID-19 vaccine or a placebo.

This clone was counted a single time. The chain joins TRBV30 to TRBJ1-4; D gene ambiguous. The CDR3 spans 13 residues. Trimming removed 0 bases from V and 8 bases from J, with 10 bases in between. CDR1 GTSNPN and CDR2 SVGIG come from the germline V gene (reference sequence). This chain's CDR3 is CAWSVGVGEKLFF. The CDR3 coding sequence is TGTGCCTGGAGTGTCGGGGTAGGCGAAAAACTGTTTTTT.

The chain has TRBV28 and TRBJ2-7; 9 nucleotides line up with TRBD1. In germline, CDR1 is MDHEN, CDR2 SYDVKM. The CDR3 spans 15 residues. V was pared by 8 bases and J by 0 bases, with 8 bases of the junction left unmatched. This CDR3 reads CASFHRDRVSYEQYF. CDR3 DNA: TGTGCCAGCTTCCACCGGGACAGGGTCTCCTACGAGCAGTACTTC.

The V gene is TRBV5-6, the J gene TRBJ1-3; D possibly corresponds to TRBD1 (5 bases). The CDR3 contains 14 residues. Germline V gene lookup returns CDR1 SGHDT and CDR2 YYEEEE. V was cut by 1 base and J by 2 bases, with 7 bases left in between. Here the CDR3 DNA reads TGTGCCAGCAGCTTGAGGGGTCCTGGAAACACCATATATTTT. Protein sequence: CASSLRGPGNTIYF.

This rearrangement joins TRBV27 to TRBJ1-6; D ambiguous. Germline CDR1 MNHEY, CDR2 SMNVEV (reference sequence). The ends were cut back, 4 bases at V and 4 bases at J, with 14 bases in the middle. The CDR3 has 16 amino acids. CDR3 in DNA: TGTGCCAGCAGTTCGCCGCCGGTTATTTATAATTCACCCCTCCACTTT. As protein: CASSSPPVIYNSPLHF.

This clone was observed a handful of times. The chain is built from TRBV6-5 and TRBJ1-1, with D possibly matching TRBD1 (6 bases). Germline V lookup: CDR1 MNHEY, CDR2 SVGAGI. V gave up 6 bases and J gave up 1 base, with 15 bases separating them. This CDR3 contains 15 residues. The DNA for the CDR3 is TGTGCCAGCAGATCACAGGGTGAGGGGAACACTGAAGCTTTCTTT. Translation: CASRSQGEGNTEAFF.

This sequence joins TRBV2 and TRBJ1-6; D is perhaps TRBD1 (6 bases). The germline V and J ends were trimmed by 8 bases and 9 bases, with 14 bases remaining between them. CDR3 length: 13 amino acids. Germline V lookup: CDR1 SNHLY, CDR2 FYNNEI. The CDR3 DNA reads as TGTGCCAGCCGGACAGCTATCACTTCACCCCTCCACTTT. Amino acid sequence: CASRTAITSPLHF.

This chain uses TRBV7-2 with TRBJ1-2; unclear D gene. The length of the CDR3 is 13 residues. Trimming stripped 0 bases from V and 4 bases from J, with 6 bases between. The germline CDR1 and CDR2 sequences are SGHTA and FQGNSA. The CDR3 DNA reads TGTGCCAGCAGCTTAGCCGGGTTCTATGGCTACACCTTC. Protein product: CASSLAGFYGYTF.

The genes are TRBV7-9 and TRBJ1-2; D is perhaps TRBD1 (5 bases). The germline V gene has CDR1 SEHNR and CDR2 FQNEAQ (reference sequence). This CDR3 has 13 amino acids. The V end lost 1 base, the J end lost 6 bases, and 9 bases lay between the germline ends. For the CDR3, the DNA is TGTGCCAGCAGCTTAGTGACAGCAAATGGCTACACCTTC. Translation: CASSLVTANGYTF.

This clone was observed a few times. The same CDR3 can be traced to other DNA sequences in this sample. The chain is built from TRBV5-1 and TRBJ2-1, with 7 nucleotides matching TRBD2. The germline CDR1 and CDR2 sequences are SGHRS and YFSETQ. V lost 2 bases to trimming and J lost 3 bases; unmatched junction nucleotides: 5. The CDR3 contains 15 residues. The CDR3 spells CASSFGLADYNEQFF. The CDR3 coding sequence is TGCGCCAGCAGCTTCGGCCTAGCGGACTACAATGAGCAGTTCTTC.

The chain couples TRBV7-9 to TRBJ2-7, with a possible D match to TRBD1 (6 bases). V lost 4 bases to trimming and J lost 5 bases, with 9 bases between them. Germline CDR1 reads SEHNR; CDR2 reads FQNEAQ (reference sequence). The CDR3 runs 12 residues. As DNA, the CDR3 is TGTGCCAGCAGCTCAGGGGAAAACGAGCAGTACGTC. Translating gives CASSSGENEQYV.

CDR3 coding DNA: TGTGCCAGTACTGACCCATCTGGGAATGAGCAGTTCTTC. It codes for CASTDPSGNEQFF. This chain uses TRBV2 with TRBJ2-1, with no clear D. The germline gives CDR1 SNHLY, CDR2 FYNNEI. The V and J ends lost 9 bases and 7 bases respectively, with 16 bases between them. This CDR3 spans 13 amino acids.

The CDR3 bases are TGTGCCAGCAGCAGGGACCCAAAAGAGACCCAGTACTTC. Protein: CASSRDPKETQYF. This rearrangement joins TRBV7-3 to TRBJ2-5; D assignment may be TRBD1 or TRBD2 (5 bases each). The length of the CDR3 is 13 residues. The germline V gene encodes CDR1 SGHTA and CDR2 FQGTGA. Trimming took off 5 bases at V and 3 bases at J, with 10 bases between the two ends.

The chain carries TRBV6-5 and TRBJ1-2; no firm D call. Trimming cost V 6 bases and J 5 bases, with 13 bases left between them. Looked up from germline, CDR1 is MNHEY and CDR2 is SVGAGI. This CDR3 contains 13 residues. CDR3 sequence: CASRPYRAYGYTF. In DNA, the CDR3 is TGTGCCAGCAGACCGTACCGGGCTTATGGCTACACCTTC.

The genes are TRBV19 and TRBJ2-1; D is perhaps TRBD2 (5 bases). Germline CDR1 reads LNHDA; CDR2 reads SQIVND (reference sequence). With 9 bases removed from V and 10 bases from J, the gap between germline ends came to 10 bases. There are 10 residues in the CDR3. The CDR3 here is CASPGGEQFF. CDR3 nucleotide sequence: TGTGCCAGCCCGGGCGGGGAGCAGTTCTTC.

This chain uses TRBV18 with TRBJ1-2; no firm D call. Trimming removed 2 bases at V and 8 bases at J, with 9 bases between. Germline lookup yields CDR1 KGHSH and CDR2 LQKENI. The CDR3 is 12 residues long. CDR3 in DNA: TGTGCCAGCTCACCAATGTCTATCGGCTACACCTTC. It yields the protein CASSPMSIGYTF.

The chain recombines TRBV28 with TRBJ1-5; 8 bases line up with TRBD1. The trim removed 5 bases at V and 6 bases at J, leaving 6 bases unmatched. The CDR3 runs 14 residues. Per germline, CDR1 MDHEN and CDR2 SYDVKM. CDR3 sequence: CASSPRTGPQPQHF. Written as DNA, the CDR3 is TGTGCCAGCAGTCCACGGACAGGGCCTCAGCCCCAGCATTTT.

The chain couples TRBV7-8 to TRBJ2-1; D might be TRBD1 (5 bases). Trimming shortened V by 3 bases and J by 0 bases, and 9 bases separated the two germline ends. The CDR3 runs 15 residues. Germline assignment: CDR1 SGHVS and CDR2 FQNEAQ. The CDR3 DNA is TGTGCCAGCAGCTTCAGGACAATCTCCTACAATGAGCAGTTCTTC. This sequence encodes CASSFRTISYNEQFF.

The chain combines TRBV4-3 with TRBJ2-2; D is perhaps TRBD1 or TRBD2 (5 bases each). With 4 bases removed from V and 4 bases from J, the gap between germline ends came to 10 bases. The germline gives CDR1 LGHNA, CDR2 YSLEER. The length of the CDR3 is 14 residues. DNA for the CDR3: TGCGCCAGCAGCCCGGGACCGATCACCGGGGAGCTGTTTTTT. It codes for CASSPGPITGELFF.

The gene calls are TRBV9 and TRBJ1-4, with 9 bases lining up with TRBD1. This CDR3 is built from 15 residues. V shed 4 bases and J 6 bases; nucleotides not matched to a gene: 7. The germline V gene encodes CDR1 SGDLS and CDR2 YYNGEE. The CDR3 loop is CASSLYGTGYEKLFF. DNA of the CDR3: TGTGCCAGCAGCCTCTACGGGACAGGGTATGAAAAACTGTTTTTT.

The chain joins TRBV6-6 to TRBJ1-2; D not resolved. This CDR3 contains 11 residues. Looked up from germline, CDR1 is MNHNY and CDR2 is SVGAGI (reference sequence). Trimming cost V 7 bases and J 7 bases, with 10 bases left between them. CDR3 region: CASNENGGYTF. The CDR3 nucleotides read TGTGCCAGCAACGAGAACGGTGGCTACACCTTC.

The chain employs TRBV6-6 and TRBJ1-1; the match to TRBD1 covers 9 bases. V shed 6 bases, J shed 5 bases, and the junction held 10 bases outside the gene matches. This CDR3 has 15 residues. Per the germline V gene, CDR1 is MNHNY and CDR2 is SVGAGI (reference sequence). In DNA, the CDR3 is TGTGCCAGCAGACCCCGCGCACAGGGGGCTACTGAAGCTTTCTTT. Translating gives CASRPRAQGATEAFF.

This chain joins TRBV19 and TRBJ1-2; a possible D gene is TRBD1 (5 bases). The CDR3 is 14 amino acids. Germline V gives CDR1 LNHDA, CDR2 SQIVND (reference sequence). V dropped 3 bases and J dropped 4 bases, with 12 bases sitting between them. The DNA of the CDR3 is TGTGCCAGTAGTATTGGGCGGGGCTTCTATGGCTACACCTTC. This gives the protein CASSIGRGFYGYTF.